This TCR beta chain came from a study of radiotherapy plus CTLA-4 blockade in lung cancer. Turning to this clone: The antigen is undetermined.

Profiled with immunoSEQ multiplex PCR; TCRdb holds only in-frame clones, not every one. The sample has approximately 52,000 clones, 79% seen once. The CDR3 totals 16 residues. CDR1 SGHRS and CDR2 YFSETQ come from the germline V gene. V trimming: 0 bases; J trimming: 1 base; junction bases outside the gene matches: 4. Study-level results: TCR clones of tumor origin grew in blood after radiotherapy plus ipilimumab.

The sequencing here drew on peripheral blood, taken from a patient treated with radiotherapy plus ipilimumab. J is TRBJ2-3 and V is TRBV5-1, with TRBD2 matching over 8 bases. The receptor was isolated from a human donor with non-small cell lung cancer who had a complete response to radiotherapy plus ipilimumab. CDR3 residues: CASSLEWRGGTDTQYF. The CDR3 coding sequence is TGCGCCAGCAGCTTGGAGTGGCGGGGGGGCACAGATACGCAGTATTTT.